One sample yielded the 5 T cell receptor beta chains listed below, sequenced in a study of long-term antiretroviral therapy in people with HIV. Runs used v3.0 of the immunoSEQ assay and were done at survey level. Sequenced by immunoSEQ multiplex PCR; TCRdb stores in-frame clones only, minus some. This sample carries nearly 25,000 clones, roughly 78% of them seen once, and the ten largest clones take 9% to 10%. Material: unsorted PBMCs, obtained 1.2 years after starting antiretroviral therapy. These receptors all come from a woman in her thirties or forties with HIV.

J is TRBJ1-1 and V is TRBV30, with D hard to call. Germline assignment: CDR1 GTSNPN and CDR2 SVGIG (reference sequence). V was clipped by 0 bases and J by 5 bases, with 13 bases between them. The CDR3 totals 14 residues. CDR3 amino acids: CAWSVLGLGTEAFF. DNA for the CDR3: TGTGCCTGGAGTGTACTTGGGCTCGGGACTGAAGCTTTCTTT.

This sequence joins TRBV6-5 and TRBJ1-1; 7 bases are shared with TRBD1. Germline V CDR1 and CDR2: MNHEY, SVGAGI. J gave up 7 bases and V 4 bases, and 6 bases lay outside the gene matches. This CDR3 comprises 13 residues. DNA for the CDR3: TGTGCCAGCAGTTCCTGGGACAGCGTTGAAGCTTTCTTT. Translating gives CASSSWDSVEAFF.

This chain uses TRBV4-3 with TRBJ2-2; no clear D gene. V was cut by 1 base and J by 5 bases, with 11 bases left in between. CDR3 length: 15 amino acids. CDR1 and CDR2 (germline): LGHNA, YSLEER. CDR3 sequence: CASSQGVRKTGELFF. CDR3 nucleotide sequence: TGCGCCAGCAGCCAAGGAGTTAGAAAGACCGGGGAGCTGTTTTTT.

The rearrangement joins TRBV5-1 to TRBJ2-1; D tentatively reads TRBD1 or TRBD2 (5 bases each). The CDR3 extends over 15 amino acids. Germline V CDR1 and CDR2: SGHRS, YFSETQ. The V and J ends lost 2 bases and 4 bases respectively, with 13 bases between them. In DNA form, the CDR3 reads TGCGCCAGCAGCTTCGGGACCTCTACGTACAATGAGCAGTTCTTC. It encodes CASSFGTSTYNEQFF.

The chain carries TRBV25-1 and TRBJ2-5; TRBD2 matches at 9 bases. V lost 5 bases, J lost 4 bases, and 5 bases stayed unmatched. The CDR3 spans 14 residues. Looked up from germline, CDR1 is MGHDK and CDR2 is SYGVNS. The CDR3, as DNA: TGTGCCAGCAGTCCGGGACTAGCCTCAGAGACCCAGTACTTC. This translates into CASSPGLASETQYF.